Only one count was recorded for the clone carrying this TCR beta chain. Its antigen is undetermined. Looked up from germline, CDR1 is LGHNA and CDR2 is YSLEER. This CDR3 has 15 amino acids. V lost 3 bases to trimming and J lost 0 bases, with 12 bases between them. The data originate from a study of immune cell composition in non-small cell lung cancer. Study-level findings and limits: Smoking pack-years did not significantly correlate with tumour TCR-beta clonality.

The data were produced by immunoSEQ multiplex PCR, yet TCRdb's version contains in-frame clones alone and is incomplete. Here the sample spans thousands of clones, just under 85% being singletons. Normal lung was taken at the farthest possible site, at least 3 cm from tumour. Frozen unsorted single-cell suspensions supplied the genomic DNA. The sample taken for sequencing was non-adjacent lung tissue. The receptor was isolated from a human donor with non-small cell lung cancer. V usage is TRBV4-3 and J usage is TRBJ2-7; TRBD1 is a possible D gene (6 bases). DNA of the CDR3: TGCGCCAGCAGCCAGCTCCGGGACACCTCCTACGAGCAGTACTTC. Translating it yields CASSQLRDTSYEQYF.